The 30 T cell receptor beta chains in this list originate from one sample, sequenced in a study of regulatory T cells in long-lasting Graves disease. For TCR beta, libraries came from iRepertoire HTBI primers and Arm-PCR of CDR3 regions. A single record per CDR3 protein comes from TCRdb applying MiXCR to the multiplex PCR reads. Among over 500,000 distinct CDR3 sequences, around 16% were seen once, and the ten largest hold around 12%. Stated time point: newly diagnosed GD, antithyroid drugs for less than 3 months. PBMCs provided the RNA from which the TCR library was made. These same data were also listed under a study on T cells in Graves' hyperthyroidism and ophthalmopathy.

The specimen was peripheral blood mononuclear cells (PBMCs), collected at new diagnosis, from a patient treated with antithyroid drugs. These receptors were obtained from a man between 18 and 35 years old with Graves disease.

This chain connects TRBV3-1 to TRBJ2-7; D gene unclear. The CDR3 has 17 residues. Germline V lookup: CDR1 LGHDT, CDR2 YNNKEL (reference sequence). Trimming removed 3 bases at V and 3 bases at J, with 21 bases between. The CDR3: CASSHSNPYRNNYEQYF. The CDR3 DNA follows: TGTGCCAGCAGCCATTCGAATCCCTACCGGAACAACTACGAGCAGTACTTC.

This clonotype turned up a few times. The chain links TRBV6-1 to TRBJ2-4, with D tentatively TRBD1 (5 bases). The CDR3 is made up of 15 amino acids. CDR1 MNHNS and CDR2 SASEGT come from the germline V gene. Trimming removed 5 bases from V and 0 bases from J, with 11 bases in between. DNA for the CDR3: TGTGCCAGCAGTCGACATCAGGGAGCCAAAAACATTCAGTACTTC. This translates into CASSRHQGAKNIQYF.

This clonotype was seen repeatedly, ten times or more. The V and J genes are TRBV12-3 or TRBV12-4 and TRBJ2-5, with D uncertain. With 4 bases removed from V and 1 base from J, the gap between germline ends came to 10 bases. The CDR3 is made up of 14 amino acids. CDR3 nucleotide sequence: TGTGCCAGCAGTTCCTTCGGTTCCCAAGAGACCCAGTACTTC. Its translation: CASSSFGSQETQYF.

The J gene is TRBJ2-2, the V gene TRBV11-2; D not resolved. The CDR3 length is 15 residues. The ends were cut back, 0 bases at V and 1 base at J, with 6 bases in the middle. Germline assignment: CDR1 SGHAT and CDR2 FQNNGV. This chain's CDR3 is CASSLEWGNTGELFF. CDR3 DNA: TGTGCCAGCAGCTTAGAGTGGGGGAACACCGGGGAGCTGTTTTTT.

The sample holds a few counts of this clonotype. The rearrangement uses TRBV27 and TRBJ2-3; 12 positions agree with TRBD2. CDR1 MNHEY and CDR2 SMNVEV come from the germline V gene (reference sequence). CDR3 length equals 17 residues. Trimming removed 5 bases from V and 1 base from J; junction bases left unmatched: 7. In DNA form, the CDR3 reads TGTGCCAGCAGTCTAGCGGGAGGGCTCTACGGCACAGATACGCAGTATTTT. Translating it yields CASSLAGGLYGTDTQYF.

The chain links TRBV5-1 to TRBJ2-1, with a weak D call TRBD1 (6 bases). Trimming stripped 1 base from V and 2 bases from J, with 13 bases between. The CDR3 covers 16 residues. Germline assignment: CDR1 SGHRS and CDR2 YFSETQ. CDR3 sequence (DNA): TGCGCCAGCAGCTTGTTCTCAGCAGGGGCCTACAATGAGCAGTTCTTC. As protein: CASSLFSAGAYNEQFF.

This chain uses TRBV14 with TRBJ2-3; the D is unclear. This CDR3 contains 15 residues. CDR1 is SGHDN, CDR2 FVKESK, per germline. The germline V and J ends were trimmed by 4 bases and 4 bases, with 15 bases remaining between them. The CDR3 DNA sequence: TGTGCCAGCAGCCCAGGATCCTTTTACGCAGATACGCAGTATTTT. As protein: CASSPGSFYADTQYF.

At least ten counts were recorded for this clonotype. The chain uses TRBV30 and TRBJ2-7, with D possibly matching TRBD1 (5 bases). Per germline, CDR1 GTSNPN and CDR2 SVGIG (reference sequence). Deletions cut 4 bases from V and 3 bases from J, with 13 bases between. The CDR3 runs to 13 residues. The CDR3 nucleotides read TGTGCCTGGAACCGGCCAGGGAACTACGAGCAGTACTTC. It is translated as CAWNRPGNYEQYF.

The chain has TRBV28 and TRBJ2-2; D may match TRBD1 or TRBD2 (5 bases each). Trimming took 3 bases from V and 4 from J, leaving 9 bases between them. The CDR3 has 14 residues. CDR1 is MDHEN, CDR2 SYDVKM, per germline. CDR3 bases: TGTGCCAGCAGTTTTTATGGGGGCACCGGGGAGCTGTTTTTT. Translation: CASSFYGGTGELFF.

This clonotype appeared many times. V is TRBV2 and J is TRBJ2-1, with D possibly TRBD2 on 6 matching bases. Trimming removed 0 bases from V and 0 bases from J, with 24 bases in between. The CDR3 runs 21 residues. The germline V gene has CDR1 SNHLY and CDR2 FYNNEI. CDR3 amino acids: CASSEARGAGGPSGSYNEQFF. The CDR3 coding sequence is TGTGCCAGCAGTGAAGCGCGGGGAGCGGGTGGGCCGTCGGGCTCCTACAATGAGCAGTTCTTC.

The chain is built from TRBV6-2 or TRBV6-3 and TRBJ2-5, with TRBD2 matching 11 bases. The germline gives CDR1 MNHEY, CDR2 SVGEGT. With 6 bases clipped from V and 5 bases from J, the junction kept 8 bases outside the gene matches. This CDR3 comprises 15 residues. This CDR3 reads CASRKIAGGTETQYF. CDR3 coding DNA: TGTGCCAGCAGGAAAATAGCGGGAGGGACGGAGACCCAGTACTTC.

This clonotype came up many times. The chain employs TRBV6-2 or TRBV6-3 and TRBJ2-5; TRBD2 agrees at 9 bases. V gave up 0 bases and J gave up 3 bases; unmatched junction bases: 5. CDR3 size: 16 residues. The germline gives CDR1 MNHEY, CDR2 SVGEGT. CDR3 amino acids: CASSYSPSGTEETQYF. The CDR3 DNA is TGTGCCAGCAGTTACTCGCCTAGCGGGACAGAAGAGACCCAGTACTTC.

The rearrangement links TRBV15 to TRBJ2-5, with D maybe TRBD1 (5 bases). Germline CDR1 reads LNHNV; CDR2 reads YYDKDF (reference sequence). V dropped 0 bases and J dropped 3 bases, with 11 bases sitting between them. CDR3 length: 15 residues. The CDR3 DNA is TGTGCCACCAGCAGAGATTTAGGCAGGGAAGAGACCCAGTACTTC. Translated: CATSRDLGREETQYF.

V usage is TRBV29-1 and J usage is TRBJ2-7, with a possible D match to TRBD1 (5 bases). Trimming cost V 2 bases and J 0 bases, with 8 bases left between them. In germline, CDR1 is SQVTM, CDR2 ANQGSEA. CDR3 length equals 13 residues. In DNA, the CDR3 is TGCAGCGTTGAAAGTGGGGCCTCCTACGAGCAGTACTTC. This encodes CSVESGASYEQYF.

The CDR3 DNA follows: TGTGCCAGCAGCCACACCGGCGCCCACACCGGGGAGCTGTTTTTT. Translating it yields CASSHTGAHTGELFF. The rearrangement uses TRBV5-6 and TRBJ2-2; D gene unclear. Trimming cost V 4 bases and J 3 bases, with 13 bases left between them. The CDR3 runs 15 residues. CDR1 is SGHDT and CDR2 is YYEEEE in the germline V gene.

This clonotype has ten or more counts. The chain carries TRBV20-1 and TRBJ2-5; D remains unclear. Per germline, CDR1 DFQATT and CDR2 SNEGSKA (reference sequence). This CDR3 region has 14 residues. V dropped 6 bases and J dropped 2 bases, with 16 bases sitting between them. The CDR3 loop is CSATRWQPQETQYF. DNA for the CDR3: TGCAGTGCCACTCGTTGGCAGCCTCAAGAGACCCAGTACTTC.

The gene calls are TRBV12-3 or TRBV12-4 and TRBJ2-3; D unclear. The CDR3 length is 11 residues. With 4 bases removed from V and 9 bases from J, the gap between germline ends came to 8 bases. In nucleotides, the CDR3 is TGTGCCAGCAGTTCGGGTTTCACGCAGTATTTT. This sequence encodes CASSSGFTQYF.

This clonotype was seen repeatedly, ten times or more. The J gene is TRBJ2-7, the V gene TRBV11-2, with D possibly called TRBD1 or TRBD2 (5 bases each). The germline V and J ends were trimmed by 6 bases and 2 bases, with 14 bases remaining between them. CDR3 length equals 14 residues. CDR1 SGHAT and CDR2 FQNNGV come from the germline V gene. The CDR3, as DNA: TGTGCCAGCAGAAGTCTAGCAGGGACCTACGAGCAGTACTTC. It encodes CASRSLAGTYEQYF.

This clonotype was detected ten times or more. The genes are TRBV2 and TRBJ1-1; 9 bases map to TRBD1. The V gene's germline CDR1 is SNHLY and CDR2 FYNNEI. V dropped 5 bases and J dropped 1; count of bases not matched to a gene: 5. The CDR3 is made up of 15 amino acids. The DNA for the CDR3 is TGTGCCAGCAGTTTACAGGGGGCTAGGAACACTGAAGCTTTCTTT. Translation: CASSLQGARNTEAFF.

This clonotype was counted a single time. V and J are TRBV9 and TRBJ1-1, with 7 nucleotides matching TRBD1. Germline V CDR1 and CDR2: SGDLS, YYNGEE. The CDR3 loop spans 14 amino acids. With V trimmed by 2 bases and J by 8 bases, 9 bases remained unmatched. CDR3: CASSVSYRGPEAFF. The CDR3 DNA is TGTGCCAGCAGCGTTAGTTACAGGGGCCCCGAAGCTTTCTTT. Combining the CDR3 with reference TRBV9 and TRBJ1-1 gives the whole variable domain DSGVTQTPKHLITATGQRVTLRCSPRSGDLSVYWYQQSLDQGLQFLIQYYNGEERAKGNILERFSAQQFPDLHSELNLSSLELGDSALYFCASSVSYRGPEAFFGQGTRLTVV.

This clonotype was recorded many times. The chain has TRBV11-2 and TRBJ2-1; 7 bases are shared with TRBD2. The CDR3 sequence is 16 residues long. With V trimmed by 5 bases and J by 2 bases, 9 bases remained unmatched. The germline V gene encodes CDR1 SGHAT and CDR2 FQNNGV. CDR3 loop: CASSRGAGAPYNEQFF. The DNA of the CDR3 is TGTGCCAGCAGCCGAGGGGCGGGAGCCCCCTACAATGAGCAGTTCTTC.

This clonotype was counted at least ten times. The CDR3 DNA reads TGCAGCGCGGGGACAGCCCTCTATGGCTACACCTTC. As protein: CSAGTALYGYTF. This chain joins TRBV29-1 and TRBJ1-2, with 7 bases that match TRBD1. Germline V gives CDR1 SQVTM, CDR2 ANQGSEA. With V trimmed by 7 bases and J by 4 bases, 6 bases remained unmatched. The CDR3 contains 12 residues.

Notes on this clonotype: A much larger clone lies one base from this, so it may be a read error. The chain recombines TRBV7-9 with TRBJ2-1; D tentatively reads TRBD1 or TRBD2 (5 bases each). The better agreement between TRBJ2-7 and the DNA end casts doubt on the J call. Germline assignment: CDR1 SEHNR and CDR2 FQNEAQ (reference sequence). This CDR3 contains 15 residues. Here the CDR3 DNA reads TGTGCCAGCAGCTTAATGGGGGTTACCTACAATGAGCAGTACTTC. This encodes CASSLMGVTYNEQYF.

This clonotype has ten or more counts. This chain links TRBV3-1 with TRBJ2-7; 8 bases match TRBD1. J was trimmed by 1 base and V by 6 bases; bases with no gene match: 8. Germline assignment: CDR1 LGHDT and CDR2 YNNKEL (reference sequence). This CDR3 is 15 amino acids long. CDR3 residues: CASSPGTGPSYEQYF. The CDR3 region has the DNA TGTGCCAGCAGTCCGGGGACAGGTCCATCCTACGAGCAGTACTTC.

This clonotype was seen many times. V and J are TRBV12-3 or TRBV12-4 and TRBJ1-1, with TRBD1 as a possible D gene (5 bases). V lost 6 bases to trimming and J lost 4 bases, with 12 bases between them. The CDR3 consists of 13 residues. The CDR3 bases are TGTGCCAGCAGCCCCCAGGGTATCACTGAAGCTTTCTTT. Its protein is CASSPQGITEAFF.

This clonotype was counted a few times. The chain uses TRBV18 and TRBJ1-6; 9 bases are a match to TRBD1. The CDR3 sequence is 16 residues long. CDR1 and CDR2 (germline): KGHSH, LQKENI. V lost 3 bases and J lost 6; bases outside the gene matches: 6. CDR3 residues: CASSPTGTGTNSPLHF. In DNA, the CDR3 is TGTGCCAGCTCACCTACCGGGACAGGGACTAATTCACCCCTCCACTTT.

The J gene is TRBJ2-5, the V gene TRBV6-2 or TRBV6-3; D perhaps matches TRBD1 (6 bases). Germline values: CDR1 MNHEY, CDR2 SVGEGT. This CDR3 is 15 amino acids long. V shed 6 bases and J shed 4 bases, with 18 bases lying between them. This CDR3 reads CASSPSQGLVETQYF. The CDR3 nucleotides are TGTGCCAGCAGCCCCAGCCAGGGGCTAGTAGAGACCCAGTACTTC.

The sample holds many counts of this clonotype. The rearrangement links TRBV7-2 to TRBJ1-5; D gene unclear. The CDR3 sequence is 13 residues long. From germline, CDR1 is SGHTA and CDR2 FQGNSA. Deletions cut 3 bases from V and 4 bases from J, with 7 bases between. CDR3 bases: TGTGCCAGCAGCTTTTACAAGAATCAGCCCCAGCATTTT. Its translation: CASSFYKNQPQHF. The entire variable domain, with the rest obtained from reference TRBV7-2 and TRBJ1-5, is as follows: GAGVSQSPSNKVTEKGKDVELRCDPISGHTALYWYRQSLGQGLEFLIYFQGNSAPDKSGLPSDRFSAERTGGSVSTLTIQRTQQEDSAVYLCASSFYKNQPQHFGDGTRLSIL.

At least ten counts were recorded for this clonotype. The V and J genes are TRBV5-1 and TRBJ2-1, with D possibly matching TRBD2 (6 bases). CDR3 length equals 15 residues. Germline CDR1 reads SGHRS; CDR2 reads YFSETQ. Trimming removed 0 bases from V and 2 bases from J, with 9 bases in between. The CDR3 protein is CASSLAGSTYNEQFF. The CDR3 DNA is TGCGCCAGCAGCTTGGCCGGGAGTACCTACAATGAGCAGTTCTTC.

This clonotype has just a few counts. The V and J genes are TRBV7-3 and TRBJ2-7; TRBD2 matches at 7 bases. Unmatched junction bases numbered 11, after V lost 1 base and J lost 5 bases. CDR3 length: 16 amino acids. CDR1 SGHTA and CDR2 FQGTGA come from the germline V gene. The CDR3 nucleotides are TGTGCCAGCAGCTTAAAGGGTCCAAGCGGGGCCCACGAGCAGTACTTC. Protein product: CASSLKGPSGAHEQYF. Full variable domain (missing parts from reference TRBV7-3 and TRBJ2-7): GAGVSQTPSNKVTEKGKYVELRCDPISGHTALYWYRQSLGQGPEFLIYFQGTGAADDSGLPNDRFFAVRPEGSVSTLKIQRTERGDSAVYLCASSLKGPSGAHEQYFGPGTRLTVT.